Below are 28 T cell receptor beta chains sequenced from a single sample in a study of cytomegalovirus exposure and HLA in healthy donors (dated by TCRdb to 2016 to 2017). Library preparation was by the immunoSEQ multiplex PCR assay. Imported from immuneACCESS, the table was reduced by TCRdb to in-frame sequences with V and J called. These copies leave out some clones; in studies compared against another copy, an unresolved V gene accounts for under half, and the cause of the remainder is not known. For this sample there are 65,000 to 80,000 clones; 90% to 95% appear just once. The ten biggest clones cover approximately 2% of the sample. The sample comprised PBMCs. These receptors came from a woman aged 18 to 35 in good health and CMV-seronegative.

The J gene is TRBJ2-1, the V gene TRBV6-6; TRBD2 aligns across 7 bases. CDR3 length equals 15 residues. The trim removed 6 bases at V and 5 bases at J, leaving 10 bases unmatched. Germline V gene lookup returns CDR1 MNHNY and CDR2 SVGAGI (reference sequence). This chain's CDR3 is CASRNGGTGHNEQFF. The CDR3 nucleotides read TGTGCCAGCAGGAACGGGGGGACCGGACACAATGAGCAGTTCTTC.

The CDR3 loop is CASSDWRGSSYNEQFF. Written as DNA, the CDR3 is TGTGCCAGCAGTGATTGGAGGGGTAGCTCCTACAATGAGCAGTTCTTC. V is TRBV2 and J is TRBJ2-1; TRBD2 might be the D (6 bases). Germline V gives CDR1 SNHLY, CDR2 FYNNEI. The length of the CDR3 is 16 residues. The V end lost 3 bases, the J end lost 0 bases, and 12 bases lay between the germline ends. Based on the CDR3 plus reference TRBV2 and TRBJ2-1, the full variable domain is EPEVTQTPSHQVTQMGQEVILRCVPISNHLYFYWYRQILGQKVEFLVSFYNNEISEKSEIFDDQFSVERPDGSNFTLKIRSTKLEDSAMYFCASSDWRGSSYNEQFFGPGTRLTVL.

The chain carries TRBV7-3 and TRBJ2-3, with 9 bases fitting TRBD1. The V and J ends lost 2 bases and 2 bases, in that order; junction bases with no gene match: 2. Germline loops: CDR1 SGHTA, CDR2 FQGTGA. CDR3 length: 15 residues. CDR3 region: CASSLGTGHTDTQYF. Written as DNA, the CDR3 is TGTGCCAGCAGCTTAGGGACAGGGCACACAGATACGCAGTATTTT. Combining the CDR3 with reference TRBV7-3 and TRBJ2-3 gives the whole variable domain GAGVSQTPSNKVTEKGKYVELRCDPISGHTALYWYRQSLGQGPEFLIYFQGTGAADDSGLPNDRFFAVRPEGSVSTLKIQRTERGDSAVYLCASSLGTGHTDTQYFGPGTRLTVL.

The chain combines TRBV27 with TRBJ1-2, with TRBD1 identical over 7 bases. V lost 1 base to trimming and J lost 1 base; unmatched junction nucleotides: 9. Germline V gene data show CDR1 as MNHEY and CDR2 as SMNVEV (reference sequence). The CDR3 consists of 17 residues. In nucleotides, the CDR3 is TGTGCCAGCAGTTTATTTTACAGGGGTGACATTAACTATGGCTACACCTTC. Its translation is CASSLFYRGDINYGYTF.

This clone was recorded a few times. V and J are TRBV6-4 and TRBJ1-6; D perhaps matches TRBD1 (5 bases). V dropped 4 bases and J dropped 2 bases, with 6 bases sitting between them. Germline CDR1 reads MRHNA; CDR2 reads SNTAGT. The CDR3 spans 14 residues. The CDR3 nucleotides read TGTGCCAGCAGTGCGGACACCTATAATTCACCCCTCCACTTT. Its protein is CASSADTYNSPLHF.

The chain recombines TRBV18 with TRBJ2-2; 10 bases agree with TRBD1. V trimming: 3 bases; J trimming: 7 bases; junction bases outside the gene matches: 14. CDR1 KGHSH and CDR2 LQKENI come from the germline V gene. This CDR3 spans 18 amino acids. The CDR3 here is CASSPFVGDRGSGGELFF. Written as DNA, the CDR3 is TGTGCCAGCTCACCGTTCGTGGGGGACAGGGGAAGCGGCGGGGAGCTGTTTTTT.

The chain combines TRBV27 with TRBJ2-1; tentatively, D is TRBD2 (5 bases). Germline V gene sequence: CDR1 MNHEY, CDR2 SMNVEV (reference sequence). The length of the CDR3 is 12 residues. V was cut by 5 bases and J by 10 bases, with 12 bases left in between. The CDR3 reads CASSPRGVEQFF. CDR3 sequence (DNA): TGTGCCAGCAGTCCACGGGGAGTAGAGCAGTTCTTC.

There are a few counts of this clone. The chain employs TRBV7-9 and TRBJ1-1; 7 nucleotides line up with TRBD1. The CDR3 spans 14 residues. Germline-derived CDR1 and CDR2 are SEHNR and FQNEAQ (reference sequence). Losses at the gene ends were 6 bases for V and 7 bases for J; bases not matched to a gene: 11. CDR3 protein: CASRSTGESREAFF. The CDR3 DNA sequence: TGTGCCAGCAGGTCTACAGGGGAATCACGTGAAGCTTTCTTT. The complete variable domain, with remaining parts taken from reference TRBV7-9 and TRBJ1-1, reads DTGVSQNPRHKITKRGQNVTFRCDPISEHNRLYWYRQTLGQGPEFLTYFQNEAQLEKSRLLSDRFSAERPKGSFSTLEIQRTEQGDSAMYLCASRSTGESREAFFGQGTRLTVV.

A few counts support this clone. V usage is TRBV6-1 and J usage is TRBJ2-3; 11 positions match TRBD1. The CDR3 sequence is 15 residues long. Germline V gene lookup returns CDR1 MNHNS and CDR2 SASEGT. V lost 4 bases, J lost 4 bases, and 4 bases stayed unmatched. The chain's CDR3 is CASSAGTGGADTQYF. The CDR3 DNA follows: TGTGCCAGCAGTGCCGGGACAGGGGGGGCAGATACGCAGTATTTT.

The chain carries TRBV4-1 and TRBJ1-1; maybe TRBD1 (5 bases). V was cut by 0 bases and J by 3 bases, with 23 bases left in between. The CDR3 sequence is 19 residues long. Germline V CDR1 and CDR2: MGHRA, YSYEKL. This CDR3 reads CASSQEWGVIGEKDTEAFF. CDR3 bases: TGCGCCAGCAGCCAAGAATGGGGGGTAATAGGGGAAAAAGACACTGAAGCTTTCTTT.

The V and J genes are TRBV27 and TRBJ2-1, with TRBD2 matching 12 bases. CDR1 and CDR2 from the germline V gene are MNHEY and SMNVEV (reference sequence). With V trimmed by 5 bases and J by 7 bases, 6 bases remained unmatched. This CDR3 is built from 15 residues. CDR3 amino acids: CASSRLAGGPNEQFF. The DNA of the CDR3 is TGTGCCAGCAGTCGCCTAGCGGGAGGGCCGAATGAGCAGTTCTTC.

The chain links TRBV21-1 to TRBJ2-1; the table names TRBD2, a call not compared with the DNA. TRBV21-1 is a listed pseudogene. This CDR3 has 18 residues. The CDR3 is CATTLGQGELAGVNEQFF. Here the CDR3 DNA reads TGTGCCACTACGCTGGGACAGGGGGAACTAGCGGGAGTCAATGAGCAGTTCTTC.

The V and J genes are TRBV2 and TRBJ1-5; 10 positions match TRBD1. The CDR3 consists of 15 residues. The V gene's germline CDR1 is SNHLY and CDR2 FYNNEI. The ends lost 6 bases at V and 2 bases at J; junction bases unmatched: 4. The CDR3 loop is CASRAGTGGNQPQHF. DNA of the CDR3: TGTGCCAGCAGGGCCGGGACAGGGGGCAATCAGCCCCAGCATTTT.

The V and J genes are TRBV5-4 and TRBJ2-3, with 7 bases lining up with TRBD1. The CDR3 contains 15 residues. With 1 base clipped from V and 1 base from J, the junction kept 3 bases outside the gene matches. Per germline, CDR1 SGHNT and CDR2 YYREEE (reference sequence). DNA for the CDR3: TGTGCCAGCAGCTTGAAGCAGGGGGGCACAGATACGCAGTATTTT. Its protein is CASSLKQGGTDTQYF.

The gene calls are TRBV19 and TRBJ1-1; D possibly corresponds to TRBD1 (6 bases). Germline V lookup: CDR1 LNHDA, CDR2 SQIVND (reference sequence). This CDR3 spans 13 amino acids. Trimming stripped 9 bases from V and 0 bases from J, with 11 bases between. The CDR3 coding sequence is TGTGCCAGCCGGGACACTTTGAACACTGAAGCTTTCTTT. Amino acid sequence: CASRDTLNTEAFF.

The chain employs TRBV5-5 and TRBJ1-2, with 10 bases aligning to TRBD1. The V gene's germline CDR1 is SGHKS and CDR2 YYEKEE (reference sequence). Trimming removed 2 bases from V and 4 bases from J; junction bases left unmatched: 5. CDR3 length: 15 amino acids. CDR3 residues: CASSFGTGDSYGYTF. CDR3 nucleotide sequence: TGTGCCAGCAGCTTCGGGACAGGGGATTCCTATGGCTACACCTTC.

This rearrangement joins TRBV18 to TRBJ2-7; TRBD1 agrees at 10 bases. CDR3 length: 14 amino acids. From germline, CDR1 is KGHSH and CDR2 LQKENI. V lost 6 bases to trimming and J lost 3 bases; unmatched junction nucleotides: 5. The CDR3 sequence: CASSWGTGVYEQYF. CDR3 bases: TGTGCCAGCTCCTGGGGGACAGGGGTCTACGAGCAGTACTTC.

A single count supports this clone. Compared with germline, one end of the junction differs, possibly owing to a read error. The rearrangement links TRBV7-7 to TRBJ2-5, with 10 bases that match TRBD1. The J call may be incorrect, as the DNA end agrees better with TRBJ2-7. This CDR3 contains 14 residues. Germline CDR1 and CDR2: SSHAT and FNYEAQ (reference sequence). In DNA form, the CDR3 reads TGTGCTAGCAGCTCGGGACAGGGGAACTACGAGCAGTACTTC. It yields the protein CASSSGQGNYEQYF.

This chain connects TRBV5-6 to TRBJ2-1; 8 bases agree with TRBD1. The CDR3 contains 15 residues. Trimming removed 6 bases from V and 10 bases from J; junction bases left unmatched: 15. Germline V gives CDR1 SGHDT, CDR2 YYEEEE. The CDR3 region is CASNYWDRPSGEQFF. As DNA, the CDR3 is TGTGCCAGCAACTACTGGGACAGGCCTTCGGGGGAGCAGTTCTTC. The full variable domain, with the rest looked up from reference TRBV5-6 and TRBJ2-1, is DAGVTQSPTHLIKTRGQQVTLRCSPKSGHDTVSWYQQALGQGPQFIFQYYEEEERQRGNFPDRFSGHQFPNYSSELNVNALLLGDSALYLCASNYWDRPSGEQFFGPGTRLTVL.

CDR3 loop: CASSYTSGGTEAFF. Written as DNA, the CDR3 is TGTGCCAGCAGTTACACCTCCGGGGGCACTGAAGCTTTCTTT. This chain connects TRBV6-5 to TRBJ1-1; TRBD1 is a possible D gene (5 bases). Trimming took off 2 bases at V and 4 bases at J, with 11 bases between the two ends. The CDR3 is made up of 14 amino acids. Germline V gene sequence: CDR1 MNHEY, CDR2 SVGAGI.

V and J are TRBV7-9 and TRBJ1-2, with D possibly matching TRBD1 (6 bases). Trimming removed 3 bases from V and 8 bases from J, with 10 bases in between. This CDR3 is 12 amino acids long. From germline, CDR1 is SEHNR and CDR2 FQNEAQ (reference sequence). CDR3 sequence (DNA): TGTGCCAGCAGCTTTGGGGGGGCCGGCTACACCTTC. This gives the protein CASSFGGAGYTF.

The genes are TRBV7-9 and TRBJ1-2; TRBD1 agrees at 8 bases. The germline V gene has CDR1 SEHNR and CDR2 FQNEAQ (reference sequence). This CDR3 spans 14 amino acids. Unmatched junction bases numbered 5, after V lost 5 bases and J lost 3 bases. The CDR3 loop reads CASSVMGQDYGYTF. In DNA, the CDR3 is TGTGCCAGCAGCGTTATGGGACAGGACTATGGCTACACCTTC. Together with reference TRBV7-9 and TRBJ1-2, the CDR3 gives the full variable domain: DTGVSQNPRHKITKRGQNVTFRCDPISEHNRLYWYRQTLGQGPEFLTYFQNEAQLEKSRLLSDRFSAERPKGSFSTLEIQRTEQGDSAMYLCASSVMGQDYGYTFGSGTRLTVV.

The chain employs TRBV5-6 and TRBJ2-3; no clear D gene. From germline, CDR1 is SGHDT and CDR2 YYEEEE. The CDR3 spans 15 residues. Trimming removed 3 bases at V and 2 bases at J, with 13 bases between. The CDR3 loop reads CASSYEPISTDTQYF. The CDR3 DNA is TGTGCCAGCAGCTACGAACCTATTTCCACAGATACGCAGTATTTT.

V gene TRBV6-1 combines with J gene TRBJ1-3, with D unclear. Looked up from germline, CDR1 is MNHNS and CDR2 is SASEGT. This CDR3 has 16 amino acids. The V gene lost 2 bases and the J gene lost 1 base, with 12 bases spanning the gap. CDR3 nucleotide sequence: TGTGCCAGCAGTGAAAGCATCACCACGTCTGGAAACACCATATATTTT. Its protein is CASSESITTSGNTIYF.

The chain uses TRBV23-1 and TRBJ2-7, with no clear D. TRBV23-1 is assigned to the ORF class and has an uncertain function. V lost 11 bases and J 6 bases, leaving 17 bases between the germline ends. CDR3 length equals 12 residues. The CDR3: CAYEVVGREQYF. The CDR3 region has the DNA TGCGCCTACGAAGTGGTGGGCCGCGAGCAGTACTTC.

The rearrangement uses TRBV6-4 and TRBJ2-2, with a weak D call TRBD2 (5 bases). The CDR3 runs 17 residues. In germline, CDR1 is MRHNA, CDR2 SNTAGT. Trimming stripped 3 bases from V and 5 bases from J, with 19 bases between. The CDR3 is CASSDPGWTRRTGELFF. The CDR3 nucleotides are TGTGCCAGCAGTGATCCGGGATGGACTCGTCGGACCGGGGAGCTGTTTTTT.

This chain links TRBV2 with TRBJ2-1; tentative D call: TRBD2 (6 bases). V was clipped by 6 bases and J by 7 bases, with 19 bases between them. In germline, CDR1 is SNHLY, CDR2 FYNNEI. CDR3 length: 15 residues. In DNA form, the CDR3 reads TGTGCCAGCAGGCCTGGTACTAGCCTCAAGAATGAGCAGTTCTTC. Protein product: CASRPGTSLKNEQFF.

The chain couples TRBV5-1 to TRBJ2-1, with TRBD1 matching over 8 bases. Germline trimming cut 0 bases from V and 3 bases from J; bases unmatched to any gene: 5. This CDR3 is built from 16 residues. Germline V gives CDR1 SGHRS, CDR2 YFSETQ. This CDR3 reads CASSLAAGGFYNEQFF. The CDR3 bases are TGCGCCAGCAGCTTGGCGGCAGGGGGCTTCTACAATGAGCAGTTCTTC. The full variable domain, its missing parts supplied by reference TRBV5-1 and TRBJ2-1, is KAGVTQTPRYLIKTRGQQVTLSCSPISGHRSVSWYQQTPGQGLQFLFEYFSETQRNKGNFPGRFSGRQFSNSRSEMNVSTLELGDSALYLCASSLAAGGFYNEQFFGPGTRLTVL.